The subject of this entry is one T cell receptor beta chain. Germline V CDR1 and CDR2: KGHSH, LQKENI. This CDR3 is built from 14 residues. Trimming pared 3 bases from V and 3 bases from J, leaving 8 bases between. The record originates from a study of control samples from healthy donors and cancer patients. This table comes from immunoSEQ multiplex PCR, and its TCRdb copy is limited to in-frame clones, with some not included. Here the sample spans roughly 40,000 clones, 92% being singletons. The origin of this receptor is a woman aged 45-65 years in good health. Sequenced sample: blood. This chain uses TRBV18 with TRBJ2-2; no definite D call. CDR3 bases: TGTGCCAGCTCACCCCCGGGTGACACCGGGGAGCTGTTTTTT. It yields the protein CASSPPGDTGELFF.